What follows are 29 T cell receptor beta chains derived from one specimen sequenced in a study of PD-L1 blockade in urothelial cancer. This sample's time point: pretreatment peripheral blood. TCRdb's table, derived via immunoSEQ multiplex PCR, lists solely in-frame clones and lacks some. The table shows some 80,000 clones, with approximately 86% occurring only once. The input for sequencing was PBMCs, taken around atezolizumab (anti-PD-L1) treatment. Receptors were obtained from a man in his forties with urothelial cancer.

This rearrangement joins TRBV5-1 to TRBJ1-1; the D gene is possibly TRBD1 (5 bases). Per germline, CDR1 SGHRS and CDR2 YFSETQ. The CDR3 covers 16 residues. Trimming stripped 4 bases from V and 0 bases from J, with 16 bases between. CDR3 DNA sequence: TGCGCCAGCAGCCTGCGGCGGGGCCCCATGAACACTGAAGCTTTCTTT. Translation: CASSLRRGPMNTEAFF.

This rearrangement joins TRBV19 to TRBJ1-2; 8 nucleotides match TRBD1. Per germline, CDR1 LNHDA and CDR2 SQIVND (reference sequence). The CDR3 loop spans 16 amino acids. V shed 5 bases and J 4 bases; nucleotides not matched to a gene: 12. CDR3 in amino acids: CASSLTTGTGLYGYTF. The CDR3, as DNA: TGTGCCAGTAGTTTGACAACCGGGACAGGACTCTATGGCTACACCTTC.

This clone occurred a few times. The chain employs TRBV19 and TRBJ2-1; the D is unclear. Between the trimmed V and J ends, which lost 1 base and 9 bases, there was a span of 10 bases. Germline V gene lookup returns CDR1 LNHDA and CDR2 SQIVND (reference sequence). The CDR3 covers 13 residues. This chain's CDR3 is CASSIGARSEQFF. Written as DNA, the CDR3 is TGTGCCAGTAGTATAGGGGCCCGAAGTGAGCAGTTCTTC.

The rearrangement joins TRBV23-1 to TRBJ1-2; D gene uncertain. TRBV23-1 is an ORF, and what it does is uncertain. The CDR3 has 18 residues. Trimming pared 4 bases from V and 1 base from J, leaving 22 bases between. CDR3 amino acids: CASSRFREKKCVNYGYTF. The CDR3 DNA reads as TGCGCCAGCAGTCGATTTCGAGAGAAAAAATGCGTTAACTATGGCTACACCTTC.

V is TRBV28 and J is TRBJ2-3; weak D call: TRBD1 (6 bases). The CDR3 spans 14 residues. Trimming took 6 bases from V and 3 from J, leaving 13 bases between them. Germline loops: CDR1 MDHEN, CDR2 SYDVKM. Here the CDR3 DNA reads TGTGCCAGCAGGCCTACAGGGCGGACAGATACGCAGTATTTT. Its protein is CASRPTGRTDTQYF.

This sequence joins TRBV13 and TRBJ1-1; D is uncertain. This CDR3 is built from 13 residues. The germline gives CDR1 PRHDT, CDR2 FYEKMQ (reference sequence). The ends were cut back, 6 bases at V and 4 bases at J, with 12 bases in the middle. The CDR3 loop reads CASSPTSGTEAFF. The CDR3 region has the DNA TGTGCCAGCAGTCCAACCTCGGGCACTGAAGCTTTCTTT. The full variable domain, its missing parts supplied by reference TRBV13 and TRBJ1-1, is AAGVIQSPRHLIKEKRETATLKCYPIPRHDTVYWYQQGPGQDPQFLISFYEKMQSDKGSIPDRFSAQQFSDYHSELNMSSLELGDSALYFCASSPTSGTEAFFGQGTRLTVV.

The chain's CDR3 is CASSPFEGSASMNTEAFF. CDR3 in DNA: TGTGCCAGCAGTCCGTTCGAGGGCAGCGCATCCATGAACACTGAAGCTTTCTTT. The V gene is TRBV5-5, the J gene TRBJ1-1, with no clear D. The CDR3 loop spans 18 amino acids. V was trimmed by 5 bases and J by 0 bases, leaving 23 bases between them. Germline lookup yields CDR1 SGHKS and CDR2 YYEKEE (reference sequence).

V gene TRBV6-5 combines with J gene TRBJ2-7, with 9 bases matching TRBD1. The germline gives CDR1 MNHEY, CDR2 SVGAGI. Losses at the gene ends were 7 bases for V and 5 bases for J; bases not matched to a gene: 12. The CDR3 is 15 amino acids. The CDR3 reads CASTFTGGAWNEQYF. The CDR3, as DNA: TGTGCCAGCACCTTCACAGGGGGCGCTTGGAACGAGCAGTACTTC.

J is TRBJ2-4 and V is TRBV7-2, with 9 bases identical to TRBD2. This CDR3 comprises 15 residues. Germline V gene sequence: CDR1 SGHTA, CDR2 FQGNSA. J gave up 0 bases and V 6 bases, and 3 bases lay outside the gene matches. CDR3 residues: CASRRREGAKNIQYF. CDR3 bases: TGTGCCAGCAGGAGGCGGGAGGGAGCCAAAAACATTCAGTACTTC.

To note about this clone: The junction does not match germline at one end; this may be a read error. Additional DNA sequences in this sample encode the identical CDR3. The CDR3 region has the DNA TGCGCCAGCAGTGAGTCCGGAGATGGCTACACCTTC. This gives the protein CASSESGDGYTF. V is TRBV6-1 and J is TRBJ1-2; D unresolved. Germline V gene data show CDR1 as MNHNS and CDR2 as SASEGT. CDR3 size: 12 residues.

Written as DNA, the CDR3 is TGTGCCAGCAGTTTTTGGGGCGGCACAGATACGCAGTATTTT. This sequence encodes CASSFWGGTDTQYF. The chain has TRBV28 and TRBJ2-3; D might be TRBD1 (5 bases). Germline assignment: CDR1 MDHEN and CDR2 SYDVKM. Trimming cost V 3 bases and J 1 base, with 8 bases left between them. The CDR3 runs 14 residues.

A note on this clone: One end of the junction does not line up with germline, which may come from a read error. The chain couples TRBV19 to TRBJ2-1, with D perhaps TRBD2 (6 bases). This CDR3 is built from 16 residues. In germline, CDR1 is LNHDA, CDR2 SQIVND (reference sequence). The CDR3 spells CASSIGVGLSSNEQFF. CDR3 DNA: TGTGCCAGTAGTATAGGGGTCGGACTATCCTCCAATGAGCAGTTCTTC.

V is TRBV11-3 and J is TRBJ2-3; 7 bases are a match to TRBD1. Trimming cost V 5 bases and J 1 base; bases outside gene matches: 6. The CDR3 totals 15 residues. The germline CDR1 and CDR2 sequences are SGHNT and YENEEA. CDR3 region: CASSPRGSRTDTQYF. The CDR3 coding sequence is TGTGCCAGCAGCCCCAGGGGGTCCCGCACAGATACGCAGTATTTT.

This clone has just one count. This sequence joins TRBV9 and TRBJ2-7; D not certain. The V end was cut by 4 bases, the J end by 4 bases, with 3 bases between. Looked up from germline, CDR1 is SGDLS and CDR2 is YYNGEE. This CDR3 is 10 amino acids long. The CDR3, as DNA: TGTGCCAGCAGCCGGTACGAGCAGTACTTC. Translating it yields CASSRYEQYF.

The chain has TRBV5-4 and TRBJ2-7; D might be TRBD1 (6 bases). The CDR3 contains 14 residues. The germline V gene encodes CDR1 SGHNT and CDR2 YYREEE (reference sequence). The germline V and J ends were trimmed by 3 bases and 0 bases, with 10 bases remaining between them. The CDR3 region has the DNA TGTGCCAGCAGCTACGACAGGAGCTCCTACGAGCAGTACTTC. Protein product: CASSYDRSSYEQYF. The whole variable domain, remainder taken from reference TRBV5-4 and TRBJ2-7, is ETGVTQSPTHLIKTRGQQVTLRCSSQSGHNTVSWYQQALGQGPQFIFQYYREEENGRGNFPPRFSGLQFPNYSSELNVNALELDDSALYLCASSYDRSSYEQYFGPGTRLTVT.

Notes on this clone: Relative to the germline gene, one junction end is altered; a read error may explain this. The CDR3 region is CASSEVSTDSHF. The CDR3 coding sequence is TGTGCCAGCAGTGAAGTTTCGACTGATTCCCACTTC. The V and J genes are TRBV2 and TRBJ1-2; the D is unclear. The CDR3 length is 12 residues. CDR1 and CDR2 from the germline V gene are SNHLY and FYNNEI.

V usage is TRBV7-3 and J usage is TRBJ2-1, with D possibly being TRBD2 (5 bases). V was clipped by 3 bases and J by 2 bases, with 11 bases between them. This CDR3 region has 15 residues. Germline CDR1 and CDR2: SGHTA and FQGTGA. CDR3 coding DNA: TGTGCCAGCAGCTTCTCAGGACTCACCTACAATGAGCAGTTCTTC. Protein product: CASSFSGLTYNEQFF.

This sequence joins TRBV19 and TRBJ1-1; D gene ambiguous. Trimming removed 7 bases at V and 3 bases at J, with 9 bases between. Germline CDR1 is LNHDA and CDR2 is SQIVND (reference sequence). The CDR3 totals 12 residues. CDR3 residues: CASKRGYTEAFF. The CDR3 nucleotides are TGTGCCAGTAAACGAGGGTACACTGAAGCTTTCTTT.

V gene TRBV30 combines with J gene TRBJ2-1, with D possibly matching TRBD1 (5 bases). Germline lookup yields CDR1 GTSNPN and CDR2 SVGIG (reference sequence). The CDR3 runs 14 residues. Deletions cut 3 bases from V and 3 bases from J, with 12 bases between. Here the CDR3 reads CAWRKDTIYNEQFF. CDR3 bases: TGTGCCTGGAGAAAGGACACAATCTACAATGAGCAGTTCTTC.

The rearrangement joins TRBV7-6 to TRBJ2-3; D gene ambiguous. This CDR3 is built from 14 residues. CDR1 and CDR2 (germline): SGHVS, FNYEAQ. Trimming removed 3 bases at V and 5 bases at J, with 12 bases between. The CDR3 sequence is CASSFGRPEDTQYF. Written as DNA, the CDR3 is TGTGCCAGCAGCTTCGGTCGCCCCGAAGATACGCAGTATTTT.

The chain has TRBV5-6 and TRBJ2-2; possible D gene TRBD1, 6 bases. Germline values: CDR1 SGHDT, CDR2 YYEEEE. Trimming stripped 2 bases from V and 8 bases from J, with 16 bases between. The CDR3 runs 15 residues. The CDR3 coding sequence is TGTGCCAGCAGCTTACATACAGGGATTAGAGGGGAGCTGTTTTTT. Residues: CASSLHTGIRGELFF.

The chain carries TRBV6-1 and TRBJ2-3; 7 bases align to TRBD1. The junction had 5 bases not matched to a gene; V was cut back by 5 bases and J by 0 bases. Germline loops: CDR1 MNHNS, CDR2 SASEGT. There are 15 residues in the CDR3. As DNA, the CDR3 is TGTGCCAGCAGTACAGGGGCGCTGAGCACAGATACGCAGTATTTT. It specifies CASSTGALSTDTQYF.

The genes are TRBV5-1 and TRBJ2-7, with TRBD2 matching 9 bases. The CDR3 spans 14 residues. J gave up 3 bases and V 6 bases, and 7 bases lay outside the gene matches. CDR1 SGHRS and CDR2 YFSETQ come from the germline V gene. CDR3 DNA sequence: TGCGCCAGCACCCCAGCGGGAGGCGTCTACGAGCAGTACTTC. It specifies CASTPAGGVYEQYF.

The rearrangement links TRBV28 to TRBJ2-1; TRBD2 matches at 9 bases. This CDR3 has 17 residues. CDR1 is MDHEN, CDR2 SYDVKM, per germline. V was pared by 4 bases and J by 1 base, with 8 bases of the junction left unmatched. CDR3 coding DNA: TGTGCCAGCAGTTCCCCCCGACTAGCGGAGTCCTACAATGAGCAGTTCTTC. This codes for CASSSPRLAESYNEQFF. Variable domain in full (rest from reference TRBV28 and TRBJ2-1): DVKVTQSSRYLVKRTGEKVFLECVQDMDHENMFWYRQDPGLGLRLIYFSYDVKMKEKGDIPEGYSVSREKKERFSLILESASTNQTSMYLCASSSPRLAESYNEQFFGPGTRLTVL.

The V call is TRBV5-4, the J call TRBJ2-7, with D maybe TRBD2 (6 bases). V dropped 4 bases and J dropped 5 bases, with 19 bases sitting between them. Germline V CDR1 and CDR2: SGHNT, YYREEE (reference sequence). The CDR3 consists of 15 residues. As DNA, the CDR3 is TGTGCCAGCAGCCTGAGCGGAGGGATCCCCCACGAGCAGTACTTC. This sequence encodes CASSLSGGIPHEQYF.

V and J are TRBV7-3 and TRBJ2-2; 8 bases fit TRBD2. Germline V CDR1 and CDR2: SGHTA, FQGTGA. The CDR3 length is 16 residues. Trimming cost V 4 bases and J 2 bases; bases outside gene matches: 6. The CDR3 DNA is TGTGCCAGCAGCTCCGGGGGGGATAGAAACACCGGGGAGCTGTTTTTT. Translating it yields CASSSGGDRNTGELFF.

The chain recombines TRBV9 with TRBJ2-7; 7 bases map to TRBD2. CDR3 size: 15 residues. V trimming: 3 bases; J trimming: 5 bases; junction bases outside the gene matches: 11. Germline assignment: CDR1 SGDLS and CDR2 YYNGEE. The CDR3 DNA reads as TGTGCCAGCAGCGAGAGGGCGGGGGAGGGTGACGAGCAGTACTTC. Its protein is CASSERAGEGDEQYF. Filled out from reference TRBV9 and TRBJ2-7, the complete variable domain reads DSGVTQTPKHLITATGQRVTLRCSPRSGDLSVYWYQQSLDQGLQFLIQYYNGEERAKGNILERFSAQQFPDLHSELNLSSLELGDSALYFCASSERAGEGDEQYFGPGTRLTVT.

V gene TRBV19 combines with J gene TRBJ1-3; TRBD1 agrees at 7 bases. In germline, CDR1 is LNHDA, CDR2 SQIVND (reference sequence). The CDR3 loop spans 14 amino acids. V was clipped by 4 bases and J by 3 bases; unmatched bases: 3. This CDR3 reads CASSNRGLGNTIYF. In nucleotides, the CDR3 is TGTGCCAGTAGTAACAGGGGCCTTGGAAACACCATATATTTT.

CDR3 coding DNA: TGTGCCAGCAGTGGCCGATGGGGGCGTTCTGGCTACACCTTC. Its translation is CASSGRWGRSGYTF. V gene TRBV28 combines with J gene TRBJ1-2, with D maybe TRBD1 (6 bases). The germline V and J ends were trimmed by 5 bases and 7 bases, with 17 bases remaining between them. CDR1 is MDHEN, CDR2 SYDVKM, per germline. The CDR3 has 14 amino acids.